A single sample gave rise to the 8 T cell receptor beta chains below, sequenced in a study of T cell responses to AZD1222 COVID-19 vaccine. Sequenced by immunoSEQ multiplex PCR; TCRdb stores in-frame clones only, minus some. The sample has fewer than 150,000 clones; approximately 90% are singletons. This specimen consisted of peripheral blood, obtained 28 days after the second AZD1222 dose. All receptors derive from an adult who received the AZD1222 COVID-19 vaccine.

The J gene is TRBJ2-7, the V gene TRBV5-5; D remains ambiguous. CDR3 size: 12 residues. The germline V gene has CDR1 SGHKS and CDR2 YYEKEE (reference sequence). The V gene lost 0 bases and the J gene lost 6 bases, with 7 bases spanning the gap. The CDR3 here is CASSLGLVEQYF. As DNA, the CDR3 is TGTGCCAGCAGCTTGGGCCTTGTCGAGCAGTACTTC.

The gene calls are TRBV7-3 and TRBJ2-2; D gene unclear. V dropped 3 bases and J dropped 6 bases, with 8 bases sitting between them. There are 13 residues in the CDR3. Looked up from germline, CDR1 is SGHTA and CDR2 is FQGTGA. CDR3 sequence (DNA): TGTGCCAGCAGCTTGGGCCCCGCCGGGGAGCTGTTTTTT. It yields the protein CASSLGPAGELFF. The full variable domain, in which reference TRBV7-3 and TRBJ2-2 provide the parts outside the CDR3, is GAGVSQTPSNKVTEKGKYVELRCDPISGHTALYWYRQSLGQGPEFLIYFQGTGAADDSGLPNDRFFAVRPEGSVSTLKIQRTERGDSAVYLCASSLGPAGELFFGEGSRLTVL.

The rearrangement joins TRBV19 to TRBJ2-1; tentatively, D is TRBD2 (6 bases). Trimming took off 3 bases at V and 0 bases at J, with 12 bases between the two ends. Germline lookup yields CDR1 LNHDA and CDR2 SQIVND (reference sequence). This CDR3 has 16 amino acids. CDR3 protein: CASSIRRTTSYNEQFF. The CDR3 DNA follows: TGTGCCAGTAGTATTCGACGGACTACCTCCTACAATGAGCAGTTCTTC.

The chain employs TRBV19 and TRBJ1-5; 9 bases map to TRBD1. This CDR3 is built from 15 residues. CDR1 and CDR2 (germline): LNHDA, SQIVND (reference sequence). Trimming took 9 bases from V and 3 from J; bases not matched to a gene: 9. The CDR3 DNA follows: TGTGCCAGCCTCCCACAGGGGGCCCTCAATCAGCCCCAGCATTTT. It codes for CASLPQGALNQPQHF. Full variable domain (rest looked up from reference TRBV19 and TRBJ1-5): DGGITQSPKYLFRKEGQNVTLSCEQNLNHDAMYWYRQDPGQGLRLIYYSQIVNDFQKGDIAEGYSVSREKKESFPLTVTSAQKNPTAFYLCASLPQGALNQPQHFGDGTRLSIL.

The chain is built from TRBV30 and TRBJ1-6, with a possible D match to TRBD1 (5 bases). Germline V gene sequence: CDR1 GTSNPN, CDR2 SVGIG (reference sequence). This CDR3 region has 14 residues. V lost 6 bases and J lost 3, with 12 bases in between. The DNA of the CDR3 is TGTGCCTGTATCAGGGACGACTATAATTCACCCCTCCACTTT. Its protein is CACIRDDYNSPLHF.

This CDR3 is CASSGGTGTANYGYTF. As DNA, the CDR3 is TGTGCCAGCAGCGGGGGGACAGGGACAGCTAACTATGGCTACACCTTC. This sequence joins TRBV5-4 and TRBJ1-2; 9 bases agree with TRBD1. V shed 4 bases, J shed 0 bases, and the junction held 7 bases outside the gene matches. CDR1 SGHNT and CDR2 YYREEE come from the germline V gene (reference sequence). This CDR3 has 16 residues.

The chain employs TRBV21-1 and TRBJ1-5. TRBV21-1 is marked as a pseudogene. The CDR3 runs to 18 residues. In DNA form, the CDR3 reads TGTGCCAGCAGCAAAATTGGCGTCAGTTCTAGGGCCAATCAGCCCCAGCATTTT. Translating it yields CASSKIGVSSRANQPQHF.

The V gene is TRBV4-3, the J gene TRBJ1-5; D not certain. Trimming removed 0 bases from V and 0 bases from J, with 9 bases in between. This CDR3 spans 16 amino acids. Germline V gene sequence: CDR1 LGHNA, CDR2 YSLEER. CDR3 DNA sequence: TGCGCCAGCAGCCAAGATATCGCAGCTAGCAATCAGCCCCAGCATTTT. Protein sequence: CASSQDIAASNQPQHF.